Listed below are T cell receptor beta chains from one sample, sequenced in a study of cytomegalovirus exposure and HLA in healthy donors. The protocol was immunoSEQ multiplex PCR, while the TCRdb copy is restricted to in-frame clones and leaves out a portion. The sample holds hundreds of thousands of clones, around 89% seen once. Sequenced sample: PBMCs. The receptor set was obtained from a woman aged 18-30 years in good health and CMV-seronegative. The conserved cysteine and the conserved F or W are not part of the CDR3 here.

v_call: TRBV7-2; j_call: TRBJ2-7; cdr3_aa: ASREDRGPFYEQY
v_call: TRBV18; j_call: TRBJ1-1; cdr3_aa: ASSRAGPPMGITEAF
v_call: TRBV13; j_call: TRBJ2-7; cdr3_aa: ASSSHGQVTYEQY
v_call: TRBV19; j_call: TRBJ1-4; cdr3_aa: ASSMGDIATNEKLF
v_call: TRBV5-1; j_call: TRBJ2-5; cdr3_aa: ASDQGGLETQY
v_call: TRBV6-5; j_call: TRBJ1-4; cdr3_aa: ASRKSRGGLF
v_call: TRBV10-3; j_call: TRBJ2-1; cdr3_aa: AISEPQGIGNEQF
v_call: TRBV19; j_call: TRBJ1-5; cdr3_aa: ASRPPRGQPQH
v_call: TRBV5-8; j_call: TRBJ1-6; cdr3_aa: ASSFDRRLSSYNSPLH
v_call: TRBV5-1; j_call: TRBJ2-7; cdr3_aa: ASSFRGGEGEQY
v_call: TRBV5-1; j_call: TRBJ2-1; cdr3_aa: ASSFLAGDNYNEQF
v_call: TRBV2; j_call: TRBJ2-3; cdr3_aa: ASSNLPGGPVGTDTQY
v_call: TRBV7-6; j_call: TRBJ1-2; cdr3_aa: ASSGDRGGYT
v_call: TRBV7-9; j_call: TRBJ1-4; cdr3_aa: SSSLGPEKLF
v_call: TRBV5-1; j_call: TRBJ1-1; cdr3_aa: ASSLGGGTEAF
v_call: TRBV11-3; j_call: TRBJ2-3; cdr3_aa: ASSLTPLRVSTDTQY
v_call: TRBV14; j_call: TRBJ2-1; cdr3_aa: ASSTTGGTHNEQF
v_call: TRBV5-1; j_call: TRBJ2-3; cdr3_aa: ASSLAPVSTDTQY
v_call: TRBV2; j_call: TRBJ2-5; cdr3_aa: ASSEEAEEIKETQY
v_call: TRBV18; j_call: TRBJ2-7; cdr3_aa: ASSLQKPRDRGYEQY
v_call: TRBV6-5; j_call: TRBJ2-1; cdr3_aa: ASSYGRQYNEQF
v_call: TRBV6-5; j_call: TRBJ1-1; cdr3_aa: ATSLVGNTEAF